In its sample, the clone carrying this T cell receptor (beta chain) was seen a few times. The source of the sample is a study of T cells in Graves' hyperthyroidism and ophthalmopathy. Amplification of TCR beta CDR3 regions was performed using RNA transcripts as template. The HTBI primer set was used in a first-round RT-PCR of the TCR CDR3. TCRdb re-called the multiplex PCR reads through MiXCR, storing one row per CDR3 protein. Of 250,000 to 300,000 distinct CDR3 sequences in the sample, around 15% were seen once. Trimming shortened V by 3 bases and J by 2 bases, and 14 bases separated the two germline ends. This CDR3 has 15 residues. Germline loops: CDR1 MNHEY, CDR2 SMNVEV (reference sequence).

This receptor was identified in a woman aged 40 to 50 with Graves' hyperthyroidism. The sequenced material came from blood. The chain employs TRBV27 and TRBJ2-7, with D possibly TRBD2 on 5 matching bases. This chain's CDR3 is CASSFGPSGAYEQYF. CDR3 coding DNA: TGTGCCAGCAGTTTTGGCCCTTCCGGGGCCTACGAGCAGTACTTC.